The rows below give T cell receptor beta chains drawn from one sample of a study of blood T cell repertoires in COVID-19. Clones were read by immunoSEQ multiplex PCR, and TCRdb kept only the in-frame ones, dropping some. The data hold hundreds of thousands of clones, with less than 90% observed a single time. The sample comprised peripheral blood. The receptors were sampled from a man aged 40-49 years with acute or convalescent COVID-19. CDR3s include the opening cysteine and the closing phenylalanine or tryptophan. D genes are given only for firm matches. Clone size is stated in some rows and not others, as once, few, many or a class when expanded.

cdr3_length | j_call | clone_size | v_call | d_call | cdr3_nt | cdr3_aa
14 | TRBJ2-5 | - | TRBV6-2/TRBV6-3 | - | TGTGCCAGCAGTTATCTTTTTGGGGCGGCGACCCAGTACTTC | CASSYLFGAATQYF
13 | TRBJ2-1 | - | TRBV7-9 | - | TGTGCCAGCAGCTTAGAGGGGCGGCGGGAGCAGTTCTTC | CASSLEGRREQFF
14 | TRBJ2-1 | - | TRBV19 | TRBD2 | TGTGCCAGTAGTCAAACTAGCGTGGTTAATGAGCAGTTCTTC | CASSQTSVVNEQFF
15 | TRBJ1-4 | - | TRBV6-5 | - | TGTGCCAGCAGTTACTCTCCTAGGACTAATGAAAAACTGTTTTTT | CASSYSPRTNEKLFF
14 | TRBJ2-2 | - | TRBV6-6 | - | TGTGCCAGCAGTTACCCAGGGTTAGGCGGGGAGCTGTTTTTT | CASSYPGLGGELFF
14 | TRBJ2-1 | - | TRBV3-1/TRBV3-2 | - | TGTGCCAGCAGCCAAGACGCACAGGTGAATGAGCAGTTCTTC | CASSQDAQVNEQFF
14 | TRBJ2-7 | - | TRBV5-1 | TRBD1 | TGCGCCAGCAGCTCCAGGACAGGGAACTACGAGCAGTACTTC | CASSSRTGNYEQYF
17 | TRBJ1-1 | - | TRBV7-8 | TRBD1 | TGTGCCAGCAGCGCCCACCGGGACAGGAAATTAGGGGTTGAAGCTTTCTTT | CASSAHRDRKLGVEAFF
15 | TRBJ2-2 | - | TRBV6-2/TRBV6-3 | TRBD1 | TGTGCCAGCAGCCCCGGGACAGGGGACACCGGGGAGCTGTTTTTT | CASSPGTGDTGELFF
15 | TRBJ2-1 | - | TRBV6-5 | TRBD1 | TGTGCCAGCAGTTACGGACAGGAGGTCTACAATGAGCAGTTCTTC | CASSYGQEVYNEQFF
13 | TRBJ2-7 | once | TRBV2 | TRBD2 | TGTGCCAGGCTAGCGGGTGGTACCTACGAGCAGTACTTC | CARLAGGTYEQYF
13 | TRBJ2-5 | - | TRBV12-3/TRBV12-4 | - | TGTGCCAGCAGTTCCCTGGCAGAAGAGACCCAGTACTTC | CASSSLAEETQYF
15 | TRBJ2-7 | - | TRBV9 | TRBD1 | TGTGCCAGCAGCGTCGGGACAGTCTTCTCCTACGAGCAGTACTTC | CASSVGTVFSYEQYF
13 | TRBJ2-7 | - | TRBV28 | - | TGTGCCAGCAGTTTATACAGGGCCTACGAGCAGTACTTC | CASSLYRAYEQYF
14 | TRBJ2-5 | once | TRBV19 | TRBD2 | TGTGCCAGTAGTGTAGGGGACGGGAGGGAGACCCAGTACTTC | CASSVGDGRETQYF
15 | TRBJ1-2 | - | TRBV27 | TRBD1 | TGTGCCAGCAGACCCTCCCGACAGGGGGGCTATGGCTACACCTTC | CASRPSRQGGYGYTF
16 | TRBJ2-7 | once | TRBV14 | TRBD2 | TGTGCCAGCAGTCACCGTCTAGCGGCAAACTCCTACGAGCAGTACTTC | CASSHRLAANSYEQYF
16 | TRBJ2-1 | - | TRBV9 | TRBD2 | TGTGCCAGCAGCGTCGGGACTAGCATTTTAGGGAATGAGCAGTTCTTC | CASSVGTSILGNEQFF
15 | TRBJ2-3 | - | TRBV3-1/TRBV3-2 | TRBD2 | TGTGCCAGCAGCCAAGTAGCGGGAGTAGCAGATACGCAGTATTTT | CASSQVAGVADTQYF
15 | TRBJ2-1 | - | TRBV5-1 | - | TGCGCCAGCAGCGGTGGGGCTCACTCCTACAATGAGCAGTTCTTC | CASSGGAHSYNEQFF
15 | TRBJ2-1 | - | TRBV6-5 | TRBD2 | TGTGCCAGCAGTTGGGGACTAGCCATCCACAATGAGCAGTTCTTC | CASSWGLAIHNEQFF
12 | TRBJ2-1 | - | TRBV18 | - | TGTGCCAGCTCACCACAAGGGGGTGAGCAGTTCTTC | CASSPQGGEQFF
14 | TRBJ1-6 | - | TRBV2 | TRBD1 | TGTGCCAGCCTCCGGGACAGTAGTAATTCACCCCTCCACTTT | CASLRDSSNSPLHF
17 | TRBJ1-2 | - | TRBV7-8 | - | TGTGCCAGCAGCTTAGAAGCGGGTGGTCGGGCTAACTATGGCTACACCTTC | CASSLEAGGRANYGYTF
13 | TRBJ2-1 | once | TRBV5-4 | TRBD1 | TGTGCCCAGGGGGTGCAAAATGGTGATGAGCAGTTCTTC | CAQGVQNGDEQFF
18 | TRBJ1-6 | once | TRBV3-1/TRBV3-2 | TRBD1 | TGTGCCAGCAGCCAAGGGGGTTCCGGGACAGCCCTTAGGTCACCCCTCCACTTT | CASSQGGSGTALRSPLHF
15 | TRBJ1-1 | - | TRBV7-2 | - | TGTGCCAGCAGCTTAGAGTGGACTAAGAACACTGAAGCTTTCTTT | CASSLEWTKNTEAFF
15 | TRBJ2-7 | - | TRBV27 | TRBD2 | TGTGCCAGCAGTCCCACGGGCGGGGGGGGCTACGAGCAGTACTTC | CASSPTGGGGYEQYF
13 | TRBJ1-2 | - | TRBV6-5 | - | TGTGCCAGCAGACGAACAGGGTTTTATGGCTACACCTTC | CASRRTGFYGYTF